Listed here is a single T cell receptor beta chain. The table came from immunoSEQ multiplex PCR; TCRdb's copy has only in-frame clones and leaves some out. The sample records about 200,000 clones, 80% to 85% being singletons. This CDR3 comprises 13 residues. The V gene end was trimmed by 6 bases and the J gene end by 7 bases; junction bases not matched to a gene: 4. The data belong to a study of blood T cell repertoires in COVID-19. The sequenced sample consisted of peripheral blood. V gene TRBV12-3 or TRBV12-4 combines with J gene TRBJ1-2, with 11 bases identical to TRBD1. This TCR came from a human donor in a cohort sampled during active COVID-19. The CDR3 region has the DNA TGTGCCAGCAGACGGACAGGGGGCCCTGGCTACACCTTC. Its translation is CASRRTGGPGYTF.